The 7 T cell receptor beta chains below were found in one sample sequenced in a study of blood T cell repertoires in COVID-19. Clones were sequenced by immunoSEQ multiplex PCR, and TCRdb holds only the in-frame ones, with some missing. The data show 90,000 to 150,000 clones, about 85% seen once. Sequencing input: peripheral blood. The receptor source for this set is a man in his sixties with acute or convalescent COVID-19.

This clone was detected only a few times. This CDR3 is CASSPQSDSNQPQHF. CDR3 sequence (DNA): TGTGCCAGCAGCCCCCAGTCAGATAGCAATCAGCCCCAGCATTTT. The gene calls are TRBV9 and TRBJ1-5, with no clear D. The CDR3 sequence is 15 residues long. Germline CDR1 and CDR2: SGDLS and YYNGEE. V was pared by 4 bases and J by 0 bases, with 11 bases between.

The rearrangement joins TRBV6-5 to TRBJ2-3, with 11 bases fitting TRBD1. CDR1 MNHEY and CDR2 SVGAGI come from the germline V gene. Germline trimming cut 7 bases from V and 4 bases from J; bases unmatched to any gene: 7. The CDR3 runs to 15 residues. The chain's CDR3 is CASNPRGQGADTQYF. CDR3 DNA sequence: TGTGCCAGCAACCCTAGGGGACAGGGGGCAGATACGCAGTATTTT.

The V call is TRBV7-8, the J call TRBJ2-7; 9 bases align to TRBD1. Germline V gene lookup returns CDR1 SGHVS and CDR2 FQNEAQ. V lost 5 bases and J lost 1; bases outside the gene matches: 9. The CDR3 is 16 amino acids. The CDR3 protein is CASSPWTGARSYEQYF. The DNA of the CDR3 is TGTGCCAGCAGCCCGTGGACAGGGGCCAGATCCTACGAGCAGTACTTC.

The chain is built from TRBV7-2 and TRBJ1-1; D is ambiguous. This CDR3 has 15 residues. V was cut by 1 base and J by 4 bases, with 13 bases left in between. Germline assignment: CDR1 SGHTA and CDR2 FQGNSA. CDR3: CASSLVGSAGTEAFF. The CDR3 DNA follows: TGTGCCAGCAGCTTAGTAGGTTCGGCGGGCACTGAAGCTTTCTTT.

This rearrangement joins TRBV28 to TRBJ2-7, with 7 bases fitting TRBD1. V dropped 4 bases and J dropped 3; count of bases not matched to a gene: 9. Germline loops: CDR1 MDHEN, CDR2 SYDVKM. The CDR3 has 15 residues. This CDR3 reads CASSSDPGQFYEQYF. The CDR3 DNA reads as TGTGCCAGCAGTTCCGATCCGGGACAGTTCTACGAGCAGTACTTC.

This chain joins TRBV28 and TRBJ1-1, with a tentative D call TRBD1 (5 bases). Germline V CDR1 and CDR2: MDHEN, SYDVKM. This CDR3 has 15 amino acids. The ends were cut back, 1 base at V and 2 bases at J, with 11 bases in the middle. The CDR3 DNA is TGTGCCAGCAGTTTATACGCAGGGTTCAACACTGAAGCTTTCTTT. Translated: CASSLYAGFNTEAFF. The entire variable domain, with the rest obtained from reference TRBV28 and TRBJ1-1, is as follows: DVKVTQSSRYLVKRTGEKVFLECVQDMDHENMFWYRQDPGLGLRLIYFSYDVKMKEKGDIPEGYSVSREKKERFSLILESASTNQTSMYLCASSLYAGFNTEAFFGQGTRLTVV.

The J gene is TRBJ2-7, the V gene TRBV28; D is possibly TRBD2 (5 bases). V was clipped by 11 bases and J by 4 bases, with 12 bases between them. The CDR3 loop spans 11 amino acids. From germline, CDR1 is MDHEN and CDR2 SYDVKM. CDR3 nucleotides: TGTGCCTCACGGGATATATACGAGCAGTACTTC. This codes for CASRDIYEQYF.